This TCR beta chain was recorded in a study of CD8+ T cells in alopecia areata. The wider study: Among treated patients, oral tofacitinib was administered at 5 to 10 mg twice daily.

Sequencing used cDNA as its template, made by extracting RNA and reverse transcribing it. Clones were read by immunoSEQ multiplex PCR, and TCRdb kept only the in-frame ones, dropping some. Here the sample spans about 190,000 clones, around 60% being singletons. CDR1 and CDR2 from the germline V gene are SNHLY and FYNNEI. Between the trimmed V and J ends, which lost 3 bases and 4 bases, there was a span of 17 bases. The CDR3 is made up of 16 amino acids. The sequence came from a human donor with alopecia areata. The sample here was CD4+ T cells sorted from blood, taken at week 0. The gene calls are TRBV2 and TRBJ2-3; perhaps D is TRBD1 or TRBD2 (7 bases each). The CDR3 nucleotides are TGTGCCAGCAGTGAGCGGAACCAGGGGGGGGCAGATACGCAGTATTTT. Its translation is CASSERNQGGADTQYF.